These 30 T cell receptor beta chains were all obtained from the same sample, sequenced in a study of blood T cell repertoires in COVID-19. Profiled with immunoSEQ multiplex PCR; TCRdb holds only in-frame clones, not every one. The sample lists 81,000 or so clones; around 92% were seen once. Sequencing was performed on peripheral blood. The receptors derive from a woman in her sixties with active COVID-19.

The CDR3 sequence: CATSPSGGWTYNEQFF. In DNA, the CDR3 is TGTGCCACCAGCCCTAGCGGGGGGTGGACCTACAATGAGCAGTTCTTC. This chain uses TRBV15 with TRBJ2-1; 11 nucleotides line up with TRBD2. The ends lost 5 bases at V and 2 bases at J; junction bases unmatched: 5. This CDR3 is built from 16 residues. CDR1 and CDR2 from the germline V gene are LNHNV and YYDKDF (reference sequence). The whole variable domain, remainder taken from reference TRBV15 and TRBJ2-1, is DAMVIQNPRYQVTQFGKPVTLSCSQTLNHNVMYWYQQKSSQAPKLLFHYYDKDFNNEADTPDNFQSRRPNTSFCFLDIRSPGLGDTAMYLCATSPSGGWTYNEQFFGPGTRLTVL.

The chain joins TRBV7-8 to TRBJ2-4; D remains ambiguous. The CDR3 contains 16 residues. The V and J ends lost 5 bases and 0 bases respectively, with 14 bases between them. Germline-derived CDR1 and CDR2 are SGHVS and FQNEAQ. The DNA for the CDR3 is TGTGCCAGCAGCCAGGTCGCGCGGCTAGCCAAAAACATTCAGTACTTC. It is translated as CASSQVARLAKNIQYF.

The chain combines TRBV20-1 with TRBJ1-2, with D hard to call. Trimming stripped 3 bases from V and 8 bases from J, with 10 bases between. Looked up from germline, CDR1 is DFQATT and CDR2 is SNEGSKA (reference sequence). The CDR3 extends over 11 amino acids. In DNA form, the CDR3 reads TGCAGTGCTAGGTCTGGAGGAGGCTACACCTTC. It specifies CSARSGGGYTF.

J is TRBJ2-5 and V is TRBV24-1; 7 bases are a match to TRBD1. Germline lookup yields CDR1 KGHDR and CDR2 SFDVKD. The trim removed 4 bases at V and 4 bases at J, leaving 5 bases unmatched. The CDR3 loop spans 14 amino acids. The CDR3 nucleotides are TGTGCCACCAGTGACTACAGGGGTGGAGAGACCCAGTACTTC. This sequence encodes CATSDYRGGETQYF.

The chain is built from TRBV18 and TRBJ1-2, with D tentatively TRBD1 (5 bases). The CDR3 has 13 residues. CDR1 is KGHSH and CDR2 is LQKENI in the germline V gene. V shed 2 bases and J shed 4 bases, with 8 bases lying between them. The CDR3 sequence is CASSPDRSYGYTF. The CDR3 DNA reads TGTGCCAGCTCACCAGACAGATCCTATGGCTACACCTTC.

This clone was detected only a few times. The chain recombines TRBV28 with TRBJ2-5; TRBD2 might be the D (6 bases). This CDR3 is 12 amino acids long. Per germline, CDR1 MDHEN and CDR2 SYDVKM. The germline V and J ends were trimmed by 9 bases and 3 bases, with 11 bases remaining between them. The DNA for the CDR3 is TGTGCCAGTCGGGGGAGGAAAGAGACCCAGTACTTC. Translating gives CASRGRKETQYF.

The V gene is TRBV7-9, the J gene TRBJ2-5; TRBD1 might be the D (6 bases). Germline V gene sequence: CDR1 SEHNR, CDR2 FQNEAQ (reference sequence). The CDR3 length is 15 residues. With 6 bases removed from V and 1 base from J, the gap between germline ends came to 15 bases. As DNA, the CDR3 is TGTGCCAGCAGTTTGGGGGCCGGGACCCAAGAGACCCAGTACTTC. It encodes CASSLGAGTQETQYF.

The V gene is TRBV24-1, the J gene TRBJ1-5; D is unclear. CDR1 is KGHDR, CDR2 SFDVKD, per germline. CDR3 length: 14 amino acids. The V gene lost 6 bases and the J gene lost 0 bases, with 8 bases spanning the gap. The CDR3 loop is CATSPQYSNQPQHF. In nucleotides, the CDR3 is TGTGCCACCAGTCCCCAGTATAGCAATCAGCCCCAGCATTTT.

The chain joins TRBV7-8 to TRBJ1-1; 8 bases fit TRBD1. With 3 bases clipped from V and 14 bases from J, the junction kept 17 bases outside the gene matches. The CDR3 has 15 amino acids. Germline values: CDR1 SGHVS, CDR2 FQNEAQ. This CDR3 is CASSLKNPGGGFGFF. DNA of the CDR3: TGTGCCAGCAGCTTGAAGAACCCAGGGGGCGGATTCGGGTTCTTT.

The chain links TRBV10-1 to TRBJ2-7; a possible D gene is TRBD2 (6 bases). Germline CDR1 WNHNN, CDR2 SYGVQD (reference sequence). This CDR3 has 12 residues. V lost 2 bases to trimming and J lost 4 bases, with 6 bases between them. CDR3 sequence: CASSEGTYEQYF. CDR3 bases: TGCGCCAGCAGTGAGGGGACTTACGAGCAGTACTTC.

The gene calls are TRBV13 and TRBJ2-2, with D possibly TRBD2 on 5 matching bases. V was pared by 0 bases and J by 2 bases, with 7 bases between. The CDR3 is made up of 15 amino acids. The germline CDR1 and CDR2 sequences are PRHDT and FYEKMQ (reference sequence). CDR3 loop: CASSLGGSNTGELFF. The CDR3 bases are TGTGCCAGCAGCTTAGGGGGGAGCAACACCGGGGAGCTGTTTTTT.

This clone was counted between two and nine times. This chain links TRBV10-1 with TRBJ2-7; the D gene is possibly TRBD2 (5 bases). Between the trimmed V and J ends, which lost 8 bases and 0 bases, there was a span of 20 bases. Germline V gene lookup returns CDR1 WNHNN and CDR2 SYGVQD (reference sequence). The CDR3 extends over 16 amino acids. The CDR3 DNA reads as TGCGCCAGCTCCGAGGGCGGGTTAGGGAGCTCCTACGAGCAGTACTTC. Its protein is CASSEGGLGSSYEQYF.

This chain links TRBV28 with TRBJ2-1; 11 bases are shared with TRBD2. The ends lost 5 bases at V and 8 bases at J; junction bases unmatched: 11. CDR3 length equals 16 residues. Germline CDR1 reads MDHEN; CDR2 reads SYDVKM. CDR3 sequence reads: CASSGTGTSGYYEQFF. The CDR3 nucleotides are TGTGCCAGCAGTGGTACCGGGACTAGCGGTTACTATGAGCAGTTCTTC.

This clone was picked up one time. This chain connects TRBV28 to TRBJ2-7, with 10 bases aligning to TRBD1. The CDR3 length is 15 residues. The V gene end was trimmed by 7 bases and the J gene end by 5 bases; junction bases not matched to a gene: 11. Germline V gene lookup returns CDR1 MDHEN and CDR2 SYDVKM. CDR3 sequence (DNA): TGTGCCAGCACCAGACAGGGACAGGGGAACCACGAGCAGTACTTC. Amino acid sequence: CASTRQGQGNHEQYF.

The chain combines TRBV2 with TRBJ1-5; D gene uncertain. The CDR3 runs 14 residues. The V end was cut by 6 bases, the J end by 2 bases, with 11 bases between. Germline loops: CDR1 SNHLY, CDR2 FYNNEI. The CDR3 coding sequence is TGTGCCAGCAGCGATTACAATGGCAATCAGCCCCAGCATTTT. Its protein is CASSDYNGNQPQHF.

This chain uses TRBV6-5 with TRBJ2-4; the D is unclear. Germline CDR1 reads MNHEY; CDR2 reads SVGAGI. The CDR3 is 13 residues long. The ends were cut back, 7 bases at V and 0 bases at J, with 7 bases in the middle. CDR3 loop: CASTSVAKNIQYF. The CDR3 DNA reads as TGTGCCAGCACCTCGGTAGCCAAAAACATTCAGTACTTC.

The rearrangement uses TRBV9 and TRBJ2-3; weak D call: TRBD1 (6 bases). V dropped 0 bases and J dropped 1 base, with 15 bases sitting between them. This CDR3 has 17 amino acids. CDR1 is SGDLS and CDR2 is YYNGEE in the germline V gene. DNA of the CDR3: TGTGCCAGCAGCGTAGCTCGTACAGGGTGGGGCACAGATACGCAGTATTTT. Protein sequence: CASSVARTGWGTDTQYF.

The CDR3 nucleotides read TGTGCCAGCAGGACTCGGGGGGTAGGGTACAATGAGCAGTTCTTC. This codes for CASRTRGVGYNEQFF. The chain couples TRBV6-5 to TRBJ2-1, with 7 bases lining up with TRBD2. The trim removed 6 bases at V and 4 bases at J, leaving 9 bases unmatched. Germline CDR1 MNHEY, CDR2 SVGAGI. The CDR3 length is 15 residues.

V is TRBV6-2 or TRBV6-3 and J is TRBJ2-3, with 9 bases aligning to TRBD1. Trimming removed 3 bases from V and 2 bases from J; junction bases left unmatched: 6. Germline V CDR1 and CDR2: MNHEY, SVGEGT. The CDR3 length is 16 residues. CDR3 in amino acids: CASSYDRGDATDTQYF. CDR3 DNA sequence: TGTGCCAGCAGTTATGACAGGGGGGACGCCACAGATACGCAGTATTTT.

The chain links TRBV7-2 to TRBJ2-2; 7 nucleotides align to TRBD2. V shed 4 bases and J 2 bases; nucleotides not matched to a gene: 4. Germline V gene lookup returns CDR1 SGHTA and CDR2 FQGNSA. This CDR3 contains 15 residues. The CDR3 spells CASSYGGSNTGELFF. CDR3 sequence (DNA): TGTGCCAGCAGCTACGGGGGGTCAAACACCGGGGAGCTGTTTTTT.

CDR3 protein: CAADRGRDTEAFF. The CDR3 DNA is TGTGCCGCGGACAGGGGCCGGGACACTGAAGCTTTCTTT. V gene TRBV30 combines with J gene TRBJ1-1; TRBD1 agrees at 9 bases. Trimming removed 8 bases from V and 3 bases from J; junction bases left unmatched: 7. There are 13 residues in the CDR3. The germline CDR1 and CDR2 sequences are GTSNPN and SVGIG (reference sequence).

This chain connects TRBV4-1 to TRBJ1-6; D is ambiguous. The CDR3 is made up of 13 amino acids. Trimming removed 0 bases at V and 11 bases at J, with 8 bases between. Germline V gene lookup returns CDR1 MGHRA and CDR2 YSYEKL. Here the CDR3 reads CASSQDRETPLHF. DNA of the CDR3: TGCGCCAGCAGCCAAGATCGGGAAACACCCCTCCACTTT.

V and J are TRBV11-2 and TRBJ2-4; 8 positions match TRBD1. The CDR3 sequence is 17 residues long. Per the germline V gene, CDR1 is SGHAT and CDR2 is FQNNGV. The V segment lost 5 bases and the J segment 0 bases; nucleotides outside the gene matches: 9. The CDR3 nucleotides are TGTGCCAGCAGCATCGAGGCGACAGGGGAAGCCAAAAACATTCAGTACTTC. Its protein is CASSIEATGEAKNIQYF. The full variable domain, its missing parts supplied by reference TRBV11-2 and TRBJ2-4, is EAGVAQSPRYKIIEKRQSVAFWCNPISGHATLYWYQQILGQGPKLLIQFQNNGVVDDSQLPKDRFSAERLKGVDSTLKIQPAKLEDSAVYLCASSIEATGEAKNIQYFGAGTRLSVL.

The chain carries TRBV15 and TRBJ1-5; tentatively, D is TRBD1 (6 bases). The germline V gene encodes CDR1 LNHNV and CDR2 YYDKDF (reference sequence). The CDR3 loop spans 14 amino acids. With 6 bases removed from V and 0 bases from J, the gap between germline ends came to 9 bases. The CDR3 reads CATRRDISNQPQHF. For the CDR3, the DNA is TGTGCCACCAGAAGGGACATTAGCAATCAGCCCCAGCATTTT.

This clone came up a few times. The chain couples TRBV7-9 to TRBJ1-5; TRBD1 matches 9 bases. CDR1 and CDR2 from the germline V gene are SEHNR and FQNEAQ (reference sequence). V was clipped by 5 bases and J by 0 bases; unmatched bases: 5. The CDR3 loop spans 16 amino acids. The CDR3 reads CASSAGTGNSNQPQHF. Here the CDR3 DNA reads TGTGCCAGCAGCGCGGGGACAGGGAATAGCAATCAGCCCCAGCATTTT.

V is TRBV6-2 or TRBV6-3 and J is TRBJ2-2, with D possibly being TRBD1 (5 bases). V was pared by 8 bases and J by 5 bases, with 24 bases between. From germline, CDR1 is MNHEY and CDR2 SVGEGT. This CDR3 has 17 amino acids. CDR3 bases: TGTGCCAGCCGTTTTCCTGGGGCAGGGCTACGAACCGGGGAGCTGTTTTTT. This codes for CASRFPGAGLRTGELFF.

The V gene is TRBV7-3, the J gene TRBJ1-6; D uncertain. CDR1 and CDR2 from the germline V gene are SGHTA and FQGTGA. Trimming shortened V by 0 bases and J by 5 bases, and 5 bases separated the two germline ends. This CDR3 has 14 residues. The CDR3 nucleotides are TGTGCCAGCAGCTTAACCGGGGATAATTCACCCCTCCACTTT. Translated: CASSLTGDNSPLHF.

This chain connects TRBV2 to TRBJ2-1; D possibly corresponds to TRBD1 (6 bases). V was cut by 5 bases and J by 5 bases, with 10 bases left in between. Germline V gene sequence: CDR1 SNHLY, CDR2 FYNNEI. The CDR3 runs 13 residues. The CDR3 loop is CASSSDRNNEQFF. CDR3 coding DNA: TGTGCCAGCAGTTCGGACAGAAACAATGAGCAGTTCTTC.

This clone was recorded only once. V and J are TRBV18 and TRBJ2-1, with TRBD1 matching 8 bases. The CDR3 totals 17 residues. The V and J ends lost 0 bases and 5 bases, in that order; junction bases with no gene match: 9. Per the germline V gene, CDR1 is KGHSH and CDR2 is LQKENI. The CDR3 loop reads CASSPPSGTGDNNEQFF. The CDR3 DNA follows: TGTGCCAGCTCACCACCGTCCGGGACAGGAGACAACAATGAGCAGTTCTTC.

The V and J genes are TRBV4-1 and TRBJ1-1, with unresolved D. V lost 1 base to trimming and J lost 5 bases, with 17 bases between them. CDR1 and CDR2 from the germline V gene are MGHRA and YSYEKL. This CDR3 is 16 amino acids long. DNA of the CDR3: TGCGCCAGCAGCCAAGGGACTTCGCGGGGAGGGACTGAAGCTTTCTTT. It specifies CASSQGTSRGGTEAFF.